Listed below are T cell receptor beta chains from one sample, sequenced in a study of CD8 T cells in cerebrospinal fluid in Alzheimer's disease. Using the 10x single-cell sequencing reads, TCRdb records one entry per CDR3 protein without DNA. The table lists over a thousand distinct CDR3 sequences. Sequencing used cerebrospinal fluid. These receptors all stem from a human donor with Alzheimer's disease. Both conserved end residues are part of each CDR3. A clone size is listed for some rows: how often the clone was seen (once, few, many), or a class if it is expanded.

v_call	j_call	clone_size	cdr3_aa
TRBV12-3/TRBV12-4	TRBJ1-3	medium-sized	CASSRTGSGNTIYF
TRBV2	TRBJ1-1	large	CASSEEGGGQAFF
TRBV20-1	TRBJ2-5	medium-sized	CSARTGGIETQYF
TRBV7-9	TRBJ2-2	medium-sized	CASSIPRASGELFF
TRBV5-6	TRBJ2-7	medium-sized	CASSLVGARHEQYF
TRBV7-3	TRBJ2-2	large	CASSEPKLAGGKTGELFF
TRBV12-3/TRBV12-4	TRBJ1-1	medium-sized	CASSIYDRREAFF
TRBV5-8	TRBJ2-7	medium-sized	CASSLLAGGGEQYF
TRBV19	TRBJ1-1	medium-sized	CASSPGQVWTEAFF
TRBV2	TRBJ1-5	medium-sized	CASSRAGGESQPQHF
TRBV3-1	TRBJ2-1	medium-sized	CASSLAGGLYSSYNEQFF
TRBV24-1	TRBJ2-5	large	CATSDSRSAVGDRETQYF
TRBV2	TRBJ2-7	medium-sized	CARHRDPASYEQYF
TRBV28	TRBJ1-1	medium-sized	CASSSPQGKVGTEAFF
TRBV4-2	TRBJ2-3	large	CASSQLRLAGGPDTQYF
TRBV27	TRBJ1-5	large	CASRPGYAYSNQPQHF
TRBV7-8	TRBJ2-7	medium-sized	CASSPKLRGQLYEQYF
TRBV29-1	TRBJ2-5	large	CSVVRGLAETQYF
TRBV27	TRBJ2-1	medium-sized	CASSIQGWDEQFF
TRBV7-9	TRBJ2-6	large	CASSGDGANVLTF
TRBV18	TRBJ2-3	large	CASSPSLAGGPDTDTQYF
TRBV12-3/TRBV12-4	TRBJ1-6	large	CASSLSSINSPLHF
TRBV20-1	TRBJ2-7	medium-sized	CSARARGTSGISYEQYF
TRBV12-3/TRBV12-4	TRBJ1-1	NA	CASSPDLRTTEAFF
TRBV20-1	TRBJ2-1	large	CSARSASSYNEQFF
TRBV6-4	TRBJ1-1	medium-sized	CASSERDETEAFF
TRBV18	TRBJ1-1	medium-sized	CASSPNSMNTEAFF
TRBV6-1	TRBJ2-2	large	CATHPQGDLNTGELFF
TRBV28	TRBJ2-1	medium-sized	CASSFLVIGLGQSSYNEQFF
TRBV12-3/TRBV12-4	TRBJ1-2	medium-sized	CASSIGTGGHGYTF
TRBV6-1	TRBJ2-1	medium-sized	CAIDRGAEQFF
TRBV28	TRBJ2-2	medium-sized	CATLAQSRPGELFF
TRBV11-2	TRBJ2-7	medium-sized	CASSLDPRGYEQYF
TRBV11-1	TRBJ2-3	medium-sized	CASSSRSGTADTQYF
TRBV7-2	TRBJ2-7	large	CASSEPGRTSSYEQYF
TRBV4-2	TRBJ1-6	large	CASSQVNRGSYNSPLHF
TRBV5-1	TRBJ1-4	medium-sized	CASSRDGTNEKLFF
TRBV18	TRBJ2-1	large	CASSNGGQNEQFF
TRBV11-3	TRBJ2-2	medium-sized	CASSLNQVTGELFF
TRBV13	TRBJ2-5	NA	CASSPTRSQETQYF
TRBV2	TRBJ1-1	medium-sized	CASPPPGATEAFF
TRBV6-4	TRBJ1-1	medium-sized	CASSPGGASTEAFF
TRBV6-6	TRBJ2-7	medium-sized	CASSATIEDEQYF
TRBV6-1	TRBJ1-6	NA	CASILGTLNSPLHF
TRBV28	TRBJ2-5	medium-sized	CASSNDGDSQETQYF
TRBV9	TRBJ2-2	medium-sized	CASSVGGRWDLNTGELFF
TRBV10-3	TRBJ1-5	medium-sized	CAISTGQGGNQPQHF
TRBV28	TRBJ2-3	NA	CASSGTGTSGTDTQYF
TRBV20-1	TRBJ1-5	medium-sized	CSASVFRVSAGQPQHF